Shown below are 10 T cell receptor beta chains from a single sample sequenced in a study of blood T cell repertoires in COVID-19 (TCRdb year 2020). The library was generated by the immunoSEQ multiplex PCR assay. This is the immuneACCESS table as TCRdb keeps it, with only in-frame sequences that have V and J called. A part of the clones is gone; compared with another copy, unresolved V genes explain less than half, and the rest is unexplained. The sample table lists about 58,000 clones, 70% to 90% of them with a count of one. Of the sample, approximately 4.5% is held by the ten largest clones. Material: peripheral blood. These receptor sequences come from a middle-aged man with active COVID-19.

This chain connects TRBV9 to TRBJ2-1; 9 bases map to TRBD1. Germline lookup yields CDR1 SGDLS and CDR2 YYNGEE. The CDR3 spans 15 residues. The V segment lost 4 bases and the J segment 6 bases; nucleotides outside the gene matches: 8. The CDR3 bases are TGTGCCAGCAGCATGCGGACAGGGGACGGCAATGAGCAGTTCTTC. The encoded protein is CASSMRTGDGNEQFF. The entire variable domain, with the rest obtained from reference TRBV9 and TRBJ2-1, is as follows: DSGVTQTPKHLITATGQRVTLRCSPRSGDLSVYWYQQSLDQGLQFLIQYYNGEERAKGNILERFSAQQFPDLHSELNLSSLELGDSALYFCASSMRTGDGNEQFFGPGTRLTVL.

The CDR3 region is CASSRFRLNRGSFNEKLFF. Here the CDR3 DNA reads TGTGCCAGCAGCCGATTCCGCCTTAACAGGGGCTCTTTTAATGAAAAACTGTTTTTT. The V gene is TRBV7-9, the J gene TRBJ1-4, with 7 bases that match TRBD1. The CDR3 consists of 19 residues. Germline values: CDR1 SEHNR, CDR2 FQNEAQ (reference sequence). Trimming at V came to 5 bases and at J to 4 bases, leaving 19 bases not matched to a gene.

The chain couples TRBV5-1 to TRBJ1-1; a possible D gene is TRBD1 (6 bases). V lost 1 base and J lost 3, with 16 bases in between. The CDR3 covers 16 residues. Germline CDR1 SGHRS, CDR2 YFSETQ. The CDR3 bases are TGCGCCAGCAGCTTGCGGGGACATACTTTGGACACTGAAGCTTTCTTT. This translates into CASSLRGHTLDTEAFF.

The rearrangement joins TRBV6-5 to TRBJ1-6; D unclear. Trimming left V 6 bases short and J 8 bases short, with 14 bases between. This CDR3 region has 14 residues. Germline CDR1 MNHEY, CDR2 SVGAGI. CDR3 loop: CASSRTIEDSPLHF. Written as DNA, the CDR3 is TGTGCCAGCAGCCGTACAATCGAGGATTCACCCCTCCACTTT.

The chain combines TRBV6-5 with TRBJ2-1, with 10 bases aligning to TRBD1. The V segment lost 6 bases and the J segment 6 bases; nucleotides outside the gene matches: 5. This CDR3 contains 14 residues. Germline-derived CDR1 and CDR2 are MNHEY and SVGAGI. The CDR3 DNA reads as TGTGCCAGCAGCCGACAGGGGGCGCGCAATGAGCAGTTCTTC. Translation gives CASSRQGARNEQFF.

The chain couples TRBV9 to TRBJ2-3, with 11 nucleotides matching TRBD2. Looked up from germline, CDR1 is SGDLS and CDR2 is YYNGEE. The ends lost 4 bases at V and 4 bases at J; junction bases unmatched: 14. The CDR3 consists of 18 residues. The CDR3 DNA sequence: TGTGCCAGCAGCTCAGACCCACTAGCGGGAGTTGGGTCAGATACGCAGTATTTT. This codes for CASSSDPLAGVGSDTQYF.

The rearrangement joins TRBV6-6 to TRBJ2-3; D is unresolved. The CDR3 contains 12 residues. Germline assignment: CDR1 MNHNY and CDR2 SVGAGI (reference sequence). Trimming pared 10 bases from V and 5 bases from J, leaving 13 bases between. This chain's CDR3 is CATQVLGDTQYF. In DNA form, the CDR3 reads TGTGCCACCCAGGTACTTGGAGATACGCAGTATTTT.

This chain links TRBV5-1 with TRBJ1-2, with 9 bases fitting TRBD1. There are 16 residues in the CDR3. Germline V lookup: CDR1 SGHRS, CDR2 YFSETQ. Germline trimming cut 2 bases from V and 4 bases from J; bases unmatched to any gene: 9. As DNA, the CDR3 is TGCGCCAGCAGCTTTTCACAGGGGGCGCAGGGCTATGGCTACACCTTC. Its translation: CASSFSQGAQGYGYTF. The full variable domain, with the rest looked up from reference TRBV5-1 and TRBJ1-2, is KAGVTQTPRYLIKTRGQQVTLSCSPISGHRSVSWYQQTPGQGLQFLFEYFSETQRNKGNFPGRFSGRQFSNSRSEMNVSTLELGDSALYLCASSFSQGAQGYGYTFGSGTRLTVV.

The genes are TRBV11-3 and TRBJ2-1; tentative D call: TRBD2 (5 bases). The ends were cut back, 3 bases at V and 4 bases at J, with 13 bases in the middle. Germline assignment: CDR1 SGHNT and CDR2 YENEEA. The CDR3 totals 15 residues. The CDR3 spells CASSFGSGSYNEQFF. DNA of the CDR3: TGTGCCAGCAGCTTTGGGTCGGGGTCATACAATGAGCAGTTCTTC.

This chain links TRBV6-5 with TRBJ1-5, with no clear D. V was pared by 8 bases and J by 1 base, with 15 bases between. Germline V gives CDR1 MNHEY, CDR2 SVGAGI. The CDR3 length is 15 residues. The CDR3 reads CASEGGPRSNQPQHF. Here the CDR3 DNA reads TGTGCCAGCGAGGGAGGGCCCCGCAGCAATCAGCCCCAGCATTTT.